These 19 T cell receptor beta chains were sequenced from one sample in a study of blood T cell repertoires in COVID-19. The repertoire was sequenced with immunoSEQ multiplex PCR; TCRdb's copy has only in-frame clones and lacks some. The table shows around 380,000 clones, with about 87% occurring only once. The material sequenced was PBMCs or T cells enriched from blood (not recorded which). These receptors were collected from a young man who had recovered from COVID-19.

This clone has just a few counts. V and J are TRBV2 and TRBJ2-1, with 11 bases matching TRBD2. The CDR3 consists of 14 residues. The trim removed 9 bases at V and 5 bases at J, leaving 6 bases unmatched. Per germline, CDR1 SNHLY and CDR2 FYNNEI. CDR3 residues: CARELAGGDNEQFF. The CDR3 nucleotides read TGTGCCAGAGAGCTAGCGGGGGGCGACAATGAGCAGTTCTTC.

The chain combines TRBV5-4 with TRBJ2-5, with 8 positions matching TRBD2. Trimming cost V 0 bases and J 1 base; bases outside gene matches: 5. Germline V lookup: CDR1 SGHNT, CDR2 YYREEE (reference sequence). CDR3 length: 16 residues. CDR3 nucleotides: TGTGCCAGCAGCTTGGGAAGCGGGGGCACCCAAGAGACCCAGTACTTC. Residues: CASSLGSGGTQETQYF.

This chain links TRBV7-2 with TRBJ2-5, with TRBD1 as a possible D gene (6 bases). This CDR3 is 14 amino acids long. Trimming removed 7 bases from V and 4 bases from J, with 16 bases in between. Per the germline V gene, CDR1 is SGHTA and CDR2 is FQGNSA. The CDR3 DNA reads as TGTGCCAGCACTCGGGCAGGGGTTTCAGAGACCCAGTACTTC. This translates into CASTRAGVSETQYF.

The chain employs TRBV5-4 and TRBJ1-6, with 7 bases fitting TRBD1. The CDR3 runs 14 residues. V dropped 2 bases and J dropped 9; count of bases not matched to a gene: 5. The V gene's germline CDR1 is SGHNT and CDR2 YYREEE (reference sequence). The CDR3 region has the DNA TGTGCCAGCAGCTTAAAGGGGGCTGGTTCACCCCTCCACTTT. Its protein product is CASSLKGAGSPLHF.

This clone was detected once. In DNA form, the CDR3 reads TGTGCCAGTAGTATGGGGACAAAAGATGGCTACACCTTC. Amino acid sequence: CASSMGTKDGYTF. The chain links TRBV19 to TRBJ1-2, with D maybe TRBD1 (6 bases). The germline V gene encodes CDR1 LNHDA and CDR2 SQIVND (reference sequence). V was cut by 3 bases and J by 6 bases, with 11 bases left in between. This CDR3 spans 13 amino acids. Full variable domain (remainder filled in from reference TRBV19 and TRBJ1-2): DGGITQSPKYLFRKEGQNVTLSCEQNLNHDAMYWYRQDPGQGLRLIYYSQIVNDFQKGDIAEGYSVSREKKESFPLTVTSAQKNPTAFYLCASSMGTKDGYTFGSGTRLTVV.

The J gene is TRBJ2-5, the V gene TRBV9; 7 bases agree with TRBD2. Per germline, CDR1 SGDLS and CDR2 YYNGEE. The ends lost 3 bases at V and 1 base at J; junction bases unmatched: 9. The CDR3 is made up of 16 amino acids. The CDR3 DNA reads as TGTGCCAGCAGCGAGGGCGTTTCGGGGGGCCAAGAGACCCAGTACTTC. Encoded protein: CASSEGVSGGQETQYF.

The genes are TRBV15 and TRBJ1-2; no reliable D call. Germline CDR1 LNHNV, CDR2 YYDKDF (reference sequence). The CDR3 loop spans 16 amino acids. Between the trimmed V and J ends, which lost 0 bases and 0 bases, there was a span of 11 bases. The CDR3 loop reads CATSRDWLSANYGYTF. In DNA form, the CDR3 reads TGTGCCACCAGCAGAGATTGGTTGTCAGCTAACTATGGCTACACCTTC. The full variable domain, completed using reference TRBV15 and TRBJ1-2, is DAMVIQNPRYQVTQFGKPVTLSCSQTLNHNVMYWYQQKSSQAPKLLFHYYDKDFNNEADTPDNFQSRRPNTSFCFLDIRSPGLGDTAMYLCATSRDWLSANYGYTFGSGTRLTVV.

The rearrangement joins TRBV4-1 to TRBJ2-1; 15 bases map to TRBD2. Germline CDR1 reads MGHRA; CDR2 reads YSYEKL. J lost 11 bases, V lost 4 bases, and 6 bases had no gene match. The length of the CDR3 is 15 residues. The CDR3 is CASSPGTSGGKKQFF. In DNA form, the CDR3 reads TGCGCCAGCAGCCCGGGGACTAGCGGGGGGAAGAAGCAGTTCTTC.

V is TRBV29-1 and J is TRBJ1-1; D uncertain. V was pared by 4 bases and J by 1 base, with 4 bases between. The length of the CDR3 is 11 residues. Germline V gene sequence: CDR1 SQVTM, CDR2 ANQGSEA. This CDR3 reads CSVGANTEAFF. The CDR3 DNA follows: TGCAGCGTTGGGGCGAACACTGAAGCTTTCTTT.

CDR3 sequence reads: CASSMGQLRYGYTF. In nucleotides, the CDR3 is TGTGCCAGTAGTATGGGACAGCTCCGCTATGGCTACACCTTC. V usage is TRBV19 and J usage is TRBJ1-2; 7 nucleotides line up with TRBD1. The CDR3 is 14 residues long. CDR1 is LNHDA and CDR2 is SQIVND in the germline V gene (reference sequence). V trimming: 3 bases; J trimming: 4 bases; junction bases outside the gene matches: 5.

Here the CDR3 reads CASSLDRDNEKLFF. The CDR3 DNA reads as TGTGCCAGCAGCTTGGACAGGGACAATGAAAAACTGTTTTTT. The genes are TRBV7-6 and TRBJ1-4; 8 positions agree with TRBD1. Germline lookup yields CDR1 SGHVS and CDR2 FNYEAQ. CDR3 length: 14 residues. The V gene end was trimmed by 3 bases and the J gene end by 5 bases; junction bases not matched to a gene: 2.

The chain combines TRBV10-3 with TRBJ2-5; 7 positions agree with TRBD1. CDR3 size: 16 residues. In germline, CDR1 is ENHRY, CDR2 SYGVKD. J gave up 1 base and V 4 bases, and 9 bases lay outside the gene matches. The DNA for the CDR3 is TGTGCCATCAGTGGGCGAAGCGACAGGGCCCAAGAGACCCAGTACTTC. Its translation: CAISGRSDRAQETQYF.

The genes are TRBV7-6 and TRBJ2-7; D possibly corresponds to TRBD1 (6 bases). This CDR3 has 14 amino acids. CDR1 and CDR2 from the germline V gene are SGHVS and FNYEAQ. The V end lost 2 bases, the J end lost 0 bases, and 8 bases lay between the germline ends. Here the CDR3 DNA reads TGTGCCAGCAGCTTACTACAGGGCTCCTACGAGCAGTACTTC. The encoded protein is CASSLLQGSYEQYF. The complete variable domain, with remaining parts taken from reference TRBV7-6 and TRBJ2-7, reads GAGVSQSPRYKVTKRGQDVALRCDPISGHVSLYWYRQALGQGPEFLTYFNYEAQQDKSGLPNDRFSAERPEGSISTLTIQRTEQRDSAMYRCASSLLQGSYEQYFGPGTRLTVT.

The chain combines TRBV9 with TRBJ2-5; 12 bases are a match to TRBD2. Germline V gene lookup returns CDR1 SGDLS and CDR2 YYNGEE. With 3 bases clipped from V and 4 bases from J, the junction kept 7 bases outside the gene matches. This CDR3 contains 16 residues. CDR3 protein: CASSGQSSGGAETQYF. The CDR3 region has the DNA TGTGCCAGCAGCGGCCAATCTAGCGGGGGGGCAGAGACCCAGTACTTC.

The chain uses TRBV6-5 and TRBJ1-1, with 7 positions matching TRBD1. V shed 0 bases and J 5 bases; nucleotides not matched to a gene: 3. CDR3 length equals 14 residues. Germline CDR1 MNHEY, CDR2 SVGAGI. As DNA, the CDR3 is TGTGCCAGCAGTTACTCCACAGGGGATACTGAAGCTTTCTTT. Its protein product is CASSYSTGDTEAFF.

This clone was detected a few times. The chain couples TRBV10-3 to TRBJ1-2; TRBD1 matches at 11 bases. CDR1 is ENHRY, CDR2 SYGVKD, per germline. J lost 7 bases, V lost 2 bases, and 6 bases had no gene match. The CDR3 runs 15 residues. The CDR3 loop reads CAISEPDRGRPGYTF. Here the CDR3 DNA reads TGTGCCATCAGTGAGCCGGACAGGGGGCGTCCTGGCTACACCTTC.

The rearrangement uses TRBV3-1 (or the pseudogene TRBV3-2) and TRBJ1-1, with D unclear. V shed 0 bases and J shed 6 bases, with 11 bases lying between them. The CDR3 has 14 amino acids. The V gene's germline CDR1 is LGHDT and CDR2 YNNKEL (reference sequence). The DNA for the CDR3 is TGTGCCAGCAGCCAAGATCGAGGAAGAGCTGAAGCTTTCTTT. Encoded protein: CASSQDRGRAEAFF.

This clone was observed a handful of times. The chain has TRBV25-1 and TRBJ1-1; 7 nucleotides agree with TRBD1. Per the germline V gene, CDR1 is MGHDK and CDR2 is SYGVNS. The J segment lost 0 bases and the V segment lost 6 bases, leaving 10 bases of the junction unmatched. The CDR3 totals 16 residues. CDR3 loop: CASRETTRGMNTEAFF. CDR3 sequence (DNA): TGTGCCAGCAGAGAAACGACCAGGGGGATGAACACTGAAGCTTTCTTT.

V and J are TRBV2 and TRBJ2-7, with D possibly matching TRBD2 (6 bases). CDR1 is SNHLY and CDR2 is FYNNEI in the germline V gene. The CDR3 length is 16 residues. Trimming removed 4 bases at V and 0 bases at J, with 16 bases between. CDR3 sequence reads: CASSVYPGDVSYEQYF. The DNA for the CDR3 is TGTGCCAGCAGTGTTTACCCGGGAGATGTCTCCTACGAGCAGTACTTC.